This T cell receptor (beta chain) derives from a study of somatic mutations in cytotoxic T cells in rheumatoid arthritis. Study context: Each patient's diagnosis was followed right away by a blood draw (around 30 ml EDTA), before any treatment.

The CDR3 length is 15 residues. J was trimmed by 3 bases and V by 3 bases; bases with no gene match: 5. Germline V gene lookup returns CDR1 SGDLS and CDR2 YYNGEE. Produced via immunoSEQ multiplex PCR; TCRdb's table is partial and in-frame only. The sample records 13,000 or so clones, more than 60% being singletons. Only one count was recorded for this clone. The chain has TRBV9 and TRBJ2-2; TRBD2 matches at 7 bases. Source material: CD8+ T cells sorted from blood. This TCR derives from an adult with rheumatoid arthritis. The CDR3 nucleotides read TGTGCCAGCAGCGCCTGGGCGGGGGACACCGGGGAGCTGTTTTTT. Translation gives CASSAWAGDTGELFF.